Here is one T cell receptor beta chain with its context. Its specificity is not known. This CDR3 spans 15 amino acids. Germline V gene lookup returns CDR1 LNHNV and CDR2 YYDKDF (reference sequence). V lost 3 bases and J lost 0, with 12 bases in between. The data are from a study of T cell responses to AZD1222 COVID-19 vaccine. Measured with immunoSEQ multiplex PCR; TCRdb has only the in-frame clones, and not every one. The sample carries approximately 140,000 clones, more than 80% recorded once. Study-level findings and limits: Rises in breadth and depth of Spike-specific TCRs came after two AZD1222 doses. Unmutated variant regions reportedly attract nearly half of all spike-specific TCRs. Clonal diversity may have been underestimated, and the donors were mostly white British, with more females than males.

This clonotype was sampled from an adult in good health. The gene calls are TRBV15 and TRBJ2-7, with D possibly matching TRBD1 (6 bases). This sample comprised peripheral blood, obtained on day 0 of MenACWY control vaccination. CDR3 sequence reads: CATSRFGTSSYEQYF. The CDR3 DNA reads as TGTGCCACCAGCAGGTTCGGGACAAGCTCCTACGAGCAGTACTTC.